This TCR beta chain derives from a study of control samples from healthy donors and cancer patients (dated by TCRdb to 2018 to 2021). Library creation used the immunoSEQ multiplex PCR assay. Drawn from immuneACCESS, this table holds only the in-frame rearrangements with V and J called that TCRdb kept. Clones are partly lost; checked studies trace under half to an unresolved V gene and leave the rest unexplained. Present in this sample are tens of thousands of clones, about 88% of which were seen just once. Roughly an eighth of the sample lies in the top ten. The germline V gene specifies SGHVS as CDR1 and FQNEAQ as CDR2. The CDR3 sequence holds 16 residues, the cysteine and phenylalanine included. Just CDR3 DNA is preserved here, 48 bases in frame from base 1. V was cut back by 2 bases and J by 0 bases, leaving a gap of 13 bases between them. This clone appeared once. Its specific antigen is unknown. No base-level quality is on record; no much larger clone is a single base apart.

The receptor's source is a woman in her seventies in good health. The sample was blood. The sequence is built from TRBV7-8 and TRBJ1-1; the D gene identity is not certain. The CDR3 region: CASSLKESPMNTEAFF. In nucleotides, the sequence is TGTGCCAGCAGCTTAAAAGAATCTCCGATGAACACTGAAGCTTTCTTT. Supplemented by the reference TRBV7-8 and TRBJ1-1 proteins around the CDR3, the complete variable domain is GAGVSQSPRYKVAKRGQDVALRCDPISGHVSLFWYQQALGQGPEFLTYFQNEAQLDKSGLPSDRFFAERPEGSVSTLKIQRTQQEDSAVYLCASSLKESPMNTEAFFGQGTRLTVV.